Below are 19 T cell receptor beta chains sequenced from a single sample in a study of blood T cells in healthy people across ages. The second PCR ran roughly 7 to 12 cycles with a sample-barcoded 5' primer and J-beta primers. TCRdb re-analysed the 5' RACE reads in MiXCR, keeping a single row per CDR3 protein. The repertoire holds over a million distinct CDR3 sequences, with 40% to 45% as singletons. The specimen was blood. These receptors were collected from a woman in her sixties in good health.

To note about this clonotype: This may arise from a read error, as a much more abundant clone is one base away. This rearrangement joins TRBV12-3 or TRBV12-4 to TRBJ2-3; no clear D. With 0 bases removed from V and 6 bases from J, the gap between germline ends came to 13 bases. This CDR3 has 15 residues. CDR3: CASSLAGLIVDTQYF. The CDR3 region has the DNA TGTGCCAGCAGTTTAGCGGGGTTGATTGTGGATACGCAGTATTTT.

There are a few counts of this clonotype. The CDR3 DNA sequence: TGTGCCAGCAGTTTTCGGACTAGCGGGAGCGATGAGCAGTTCTTC. Amino acids: CASSFRTSGSDEQFF. The rearrangement joins TRBV27 to TRBJ2-1; the match to TRBD2 covers 13 bases. CDR3 size: 15 residues. The germline gives CDR1 MNHEY, CDR2 SMNVEV (reference sequence). V gave up 3 bases and J gave up 8 bases; unmatched junction bases: 4.

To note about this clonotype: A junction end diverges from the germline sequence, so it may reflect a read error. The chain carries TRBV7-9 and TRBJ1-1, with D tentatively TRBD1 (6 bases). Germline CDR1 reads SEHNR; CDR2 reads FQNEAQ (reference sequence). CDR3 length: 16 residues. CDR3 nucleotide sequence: TGTACCAGCAGCTCTTTAGGAGGCGGAAGGGGGACTGAAGCTTTCTTT. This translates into CTSSSLGGGRGTEAFF.

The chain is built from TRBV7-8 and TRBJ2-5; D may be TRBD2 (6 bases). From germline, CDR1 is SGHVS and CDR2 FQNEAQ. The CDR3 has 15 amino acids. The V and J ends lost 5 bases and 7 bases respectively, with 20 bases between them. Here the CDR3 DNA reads TGTGCCAGCAGCCCCCCCCTACTAGCATCGCCGACCCAGTACTTC. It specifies CASSPPLLASPTQYF. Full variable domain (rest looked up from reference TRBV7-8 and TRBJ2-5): GAGVSQSPRYKVAKRGQDVALRCDPISGHVSLFWYQQALGQGPEFLTYFQNEAQLDKSGLPSDRFFAERPEGSVSTLKIQRTQQEDSAVYLCASSPPLLASPTQYFGPGTRLLVL.

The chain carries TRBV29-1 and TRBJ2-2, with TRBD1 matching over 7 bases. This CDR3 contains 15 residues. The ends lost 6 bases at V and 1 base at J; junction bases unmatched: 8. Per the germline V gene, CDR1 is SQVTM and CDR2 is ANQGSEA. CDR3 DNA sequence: TGCAGCGTCAATACAGGGGCCCTGAACACCGGGGAGCTGTTTTTT. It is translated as CSVNTGALNTGELFF.

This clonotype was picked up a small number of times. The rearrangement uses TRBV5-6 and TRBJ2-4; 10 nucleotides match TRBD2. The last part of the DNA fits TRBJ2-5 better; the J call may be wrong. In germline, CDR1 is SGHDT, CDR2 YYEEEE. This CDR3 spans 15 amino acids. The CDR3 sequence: CASSLVLAGVETQYF. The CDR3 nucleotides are TGTGCCAGCAGCTTGGTTCTAGCGGGAGTAGAGACCCAGTACTTC.

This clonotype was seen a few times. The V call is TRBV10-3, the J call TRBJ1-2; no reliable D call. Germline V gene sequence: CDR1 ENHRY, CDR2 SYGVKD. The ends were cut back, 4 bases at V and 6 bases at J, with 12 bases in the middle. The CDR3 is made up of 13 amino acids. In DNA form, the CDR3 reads TGTGCCATCAGTGGTACTGCCTCCCATGGCTACACCTTC. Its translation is CAISGTASHGYTF.

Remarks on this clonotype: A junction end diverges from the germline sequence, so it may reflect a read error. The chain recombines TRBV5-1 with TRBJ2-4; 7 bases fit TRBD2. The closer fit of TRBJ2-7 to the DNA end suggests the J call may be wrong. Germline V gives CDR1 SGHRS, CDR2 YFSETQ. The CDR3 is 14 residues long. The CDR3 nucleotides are TGCGCCAACAGCCCATCCGGGACTATTAACGAGCAGTACTTC. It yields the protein CANSPSGTINEQYF.

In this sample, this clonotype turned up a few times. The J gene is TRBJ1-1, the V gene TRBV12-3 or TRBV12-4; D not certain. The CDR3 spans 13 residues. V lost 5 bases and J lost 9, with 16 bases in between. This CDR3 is CASSLTQPRQAFF. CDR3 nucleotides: TGTGCCAGCAGTCTTACCCAACCAAGGCAAGCTTTCTTT.

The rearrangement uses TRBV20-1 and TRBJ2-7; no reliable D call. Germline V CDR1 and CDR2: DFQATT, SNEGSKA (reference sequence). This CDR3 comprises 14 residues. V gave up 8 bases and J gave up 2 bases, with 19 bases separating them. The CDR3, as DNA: TGCAGTACTCGAGCCCCCCAACGTCCCTACGAGCAGTACTTC. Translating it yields CSTRAPQRPYEQYF.

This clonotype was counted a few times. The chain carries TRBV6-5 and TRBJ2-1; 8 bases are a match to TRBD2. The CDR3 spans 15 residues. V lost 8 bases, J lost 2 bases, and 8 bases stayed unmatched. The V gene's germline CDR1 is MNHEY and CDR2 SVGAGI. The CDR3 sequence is CASGESGGTYNEQFF. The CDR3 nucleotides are TGTGCCAGCGGGGAGAGCGGGGGAACCTACAATGAGCAGTTCTTC.

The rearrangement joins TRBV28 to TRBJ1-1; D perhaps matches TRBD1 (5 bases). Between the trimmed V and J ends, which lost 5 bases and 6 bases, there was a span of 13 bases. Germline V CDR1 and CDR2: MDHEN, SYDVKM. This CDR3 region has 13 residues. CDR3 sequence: CASSTTTGSEAFF. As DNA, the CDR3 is TGTGCCAGCAGTACCACCACAGGATCTGAAGCTTTCTTT.

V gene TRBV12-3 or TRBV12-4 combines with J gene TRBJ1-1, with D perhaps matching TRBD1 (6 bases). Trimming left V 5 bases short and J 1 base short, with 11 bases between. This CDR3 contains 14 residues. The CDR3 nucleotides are TGTGCCAGCAGTCTCAGGGGCTCGAACACTGAAGCTTTCTTT. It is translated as CASSLRGSNTEAFF.

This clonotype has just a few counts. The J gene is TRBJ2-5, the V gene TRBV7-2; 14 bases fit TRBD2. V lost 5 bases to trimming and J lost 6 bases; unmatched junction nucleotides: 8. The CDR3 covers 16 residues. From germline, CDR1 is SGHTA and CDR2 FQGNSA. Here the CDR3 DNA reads TGTGCCAGCAGCAAAAGACTAGCGGGAGGGTGGCAGACCCAGTACTTC. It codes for CASSKRLAGGWQTQYF.

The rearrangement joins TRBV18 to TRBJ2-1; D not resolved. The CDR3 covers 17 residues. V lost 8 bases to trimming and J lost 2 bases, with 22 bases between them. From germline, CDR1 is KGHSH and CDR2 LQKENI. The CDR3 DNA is TGTGCCAGCCGTAAAGATTCAGGTCCGCCTACCTACAATGAGCAGTTCTTC. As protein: CASRKDSGPPTYNEQFF.

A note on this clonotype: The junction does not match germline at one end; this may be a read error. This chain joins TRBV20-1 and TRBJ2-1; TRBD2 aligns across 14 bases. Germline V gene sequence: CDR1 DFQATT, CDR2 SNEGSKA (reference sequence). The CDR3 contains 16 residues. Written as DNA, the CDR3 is TGTAGTGCTAGATGGGGACTAGCGGGAGCCTACAATGAGCAGTTCTTC. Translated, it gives CSARWGLAGAYNEQFF.

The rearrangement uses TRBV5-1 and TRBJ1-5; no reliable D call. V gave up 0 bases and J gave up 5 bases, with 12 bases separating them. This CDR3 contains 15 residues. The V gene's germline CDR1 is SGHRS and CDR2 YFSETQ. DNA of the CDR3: TGCGCCAGCAGCTTGGGGGAGAACGGCGATCAGCCCCAGCATTTT. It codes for CASSLGENGDQPQHF. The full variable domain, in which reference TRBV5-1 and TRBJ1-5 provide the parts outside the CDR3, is KAGVTQTPRYLIKTRGQQVTLSCSPISGHRSVSWYQQTPGQGLQFLFEYFSETQRNKGNFPGRFSGRQFSNSRSEMNVSTLELGDSALYLCASSLGENGDQPQHFGDGTRLSIL.

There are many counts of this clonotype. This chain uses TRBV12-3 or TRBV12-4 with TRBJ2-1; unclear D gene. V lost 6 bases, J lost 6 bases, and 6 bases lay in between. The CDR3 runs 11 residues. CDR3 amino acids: CASRRSNEQFF. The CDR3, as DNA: TGTGCCAGCAGGCGATCCAATGAGCAGTTCTTC.

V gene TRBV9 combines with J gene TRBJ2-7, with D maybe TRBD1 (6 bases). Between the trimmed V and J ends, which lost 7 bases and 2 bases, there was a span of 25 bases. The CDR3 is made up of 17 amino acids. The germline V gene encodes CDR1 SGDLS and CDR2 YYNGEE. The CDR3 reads CASASPLGIGTPYEQYF. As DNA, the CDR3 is TGTGCCAGCGCCAGTCCCCTCGGGATTGGGACACCCTACGAGCAGTACTTC.